A selection of T cell receptor beta chains follows, all from one sample in a study of cytotoxic CD8 clonotypes in ibrutinib-treated CLL. Generated by immunoSEQ multiplex PCR, the TCRdb table keeps only in-frame clones and is missing some. This sample has 300,000 or so clones, with under 70% found just once. The input for sequencing was PBMCs, taken after 36 months of ibrutinib treatment. Receptors originate from a human donor with chronic lymphocytic leukemia. Both conserved end residues are trimmed from each CDR3.

v_gene,CDR3aa
TRBV29-1,SLGRETQY
TRBV9,ASSATGEKLF
TRBV6-5,ASSHRGRVGNTIY
TRBV4-1,ASSQEPTLDGRGDGAYEQY
TRBV6-6,ASSYYGQGGYGYT
TRBV5-1,ASSPESGSWETQY
TRBV6-5,ASRPGRGLAGELF
TRBV5-1,ASSPRFRGLNSPLH
TRBV5-6,ASRLTLAGLSYEQY
TRBV7-8,ASSQGPLGQNYGYT
TRBV5-1,ASGITTGDEQY
TRBV9,ASSSTGDYGYT
TRBV25-1,ASSADYRDYEQY
TRBV27,ASSSGNRLYEQY
TRBV18,ASSPLNALVLTGNTIY
TRBV7-9,ASSWDRVVF
TRBV5-1,ASSPSLQSDEQF
TRBV29-1,SVDRGYTGELF